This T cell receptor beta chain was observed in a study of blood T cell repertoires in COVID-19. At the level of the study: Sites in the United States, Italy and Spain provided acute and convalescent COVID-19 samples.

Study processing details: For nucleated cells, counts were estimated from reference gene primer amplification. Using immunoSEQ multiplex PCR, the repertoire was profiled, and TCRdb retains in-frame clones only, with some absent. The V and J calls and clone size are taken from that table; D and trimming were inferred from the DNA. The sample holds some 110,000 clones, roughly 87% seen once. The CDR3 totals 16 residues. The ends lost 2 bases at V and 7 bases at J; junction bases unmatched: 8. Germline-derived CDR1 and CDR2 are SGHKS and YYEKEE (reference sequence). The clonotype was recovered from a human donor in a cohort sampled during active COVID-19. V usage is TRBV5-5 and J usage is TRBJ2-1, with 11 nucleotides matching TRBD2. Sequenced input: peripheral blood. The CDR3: CASSFVGGLAVNEQFF. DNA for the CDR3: TGTGCCAGCAGCTTCGTGGGGGGACTAGCGGTTAATGAGCAGTTCTTC.